This T cell receptor beta chain was captured in a study of identical twins. The CDR3 runs 16 residues. After removal of 6 bases from V and 5 bases from J, the junction contained 13 bases not matched to a gene. Per germline, CDR1 SEHNR and CDR2 FQNEAQ (reference sequence). This clonotype was seen more than once but under ten times. Its target is unknown. Study-level points and caveats: Cross-sectional statistics, not tracking of the same donors, supported the conclusions.

One entry per CDR3 protein, called by TCRdb with MiXCR from the 5' RACE reads. Of roughly 190,000 distinct CDR3 sequences listed, around 15% are singletons. These data also formed part of another study, on T cells expressing NK-cell markers. That work adds: These same clonotypes (in a few donors) also led the CD3+CD56-NKG2C+ fraction.

The clonotype originates from a woman aged 18-29 years in good health. Source material: CD8+ T cells sorted from blood. The chain combines TRBV7-9 with TRBJ2-5; the match to TRBD2 covers 9 bases. In nucleotides, the CDR3 is TGTGCCAGCAGTGGGGCCGGGACTAGCATGGAGGAGACCCAGTACTTC. Its translation is CASSGAGTSMEETQYF.